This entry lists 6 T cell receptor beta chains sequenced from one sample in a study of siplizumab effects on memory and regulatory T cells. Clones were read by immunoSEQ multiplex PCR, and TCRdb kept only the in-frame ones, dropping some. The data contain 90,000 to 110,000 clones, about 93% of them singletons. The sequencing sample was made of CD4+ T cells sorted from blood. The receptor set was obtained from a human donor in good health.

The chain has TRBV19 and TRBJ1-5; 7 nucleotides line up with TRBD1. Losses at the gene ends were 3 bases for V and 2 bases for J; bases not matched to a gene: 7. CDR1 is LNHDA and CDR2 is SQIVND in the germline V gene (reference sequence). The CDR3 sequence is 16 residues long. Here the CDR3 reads CASSMYGTAGNQPQHF. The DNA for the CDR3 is TGTGCCAGTAGTATGTACGGGACAGCGGGCAATCAGCCCCAGCATTTT.

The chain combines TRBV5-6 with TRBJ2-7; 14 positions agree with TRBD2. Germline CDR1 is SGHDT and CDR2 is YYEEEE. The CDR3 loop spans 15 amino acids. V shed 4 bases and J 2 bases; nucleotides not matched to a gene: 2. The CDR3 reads CASSLTSGGAYEQYF. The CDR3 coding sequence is TGTGCCAGCAGCCTGACTAGCGGGGGGGCCTACGAGCAGTACTTC.

The CDR3: CASSLVGALIGAEQYF. The CDR3 coding sequence is TGTGCCAGCAGCTTAGTCGGGGCTCTTATCGGGGCCGAGCAGTACTTC. The V gene is TRBV7-9, the J gene TRBJ2-7, with D perhaps TRBD1 or TRBD2 (5 bases each). Looked up from germline, CDR1 is SEHNR and CDR2 is FQNEAQ (reference sequence). Trimming stripped 1 base from V and 6 bases from J, with 19 bases between. The CDR3 consists of 16 residues.

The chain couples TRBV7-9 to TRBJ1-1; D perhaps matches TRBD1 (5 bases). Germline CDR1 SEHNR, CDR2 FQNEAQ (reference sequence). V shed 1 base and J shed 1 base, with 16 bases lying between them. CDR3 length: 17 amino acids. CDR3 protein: CASSLDPTQGGNTEAFF. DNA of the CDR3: TGTGCCAGCAGCTTAGATCCCACCCAGGGCGGGAACACTGAAGCTTTCTTT.

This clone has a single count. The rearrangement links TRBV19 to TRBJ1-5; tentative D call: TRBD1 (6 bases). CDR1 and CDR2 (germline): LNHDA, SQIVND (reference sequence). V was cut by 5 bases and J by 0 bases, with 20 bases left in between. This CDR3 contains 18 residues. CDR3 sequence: CASSPKTGTLHSNQPQHF. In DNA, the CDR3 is TGTGCCAGTAGTCCCAAGACCGGGACACTCCATAGCAATCAGCCCCAGCATTTT.

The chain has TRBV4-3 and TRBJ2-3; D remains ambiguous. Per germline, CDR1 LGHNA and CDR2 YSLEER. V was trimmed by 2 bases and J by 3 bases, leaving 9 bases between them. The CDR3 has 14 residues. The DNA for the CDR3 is TGCGCCAGCAGCCAAACCGCCAGGACAGATACGCAGTATTTT. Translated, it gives CASSQTARTDTQYF.